This T cell receptor (beta chain) was sequenced during a study of T cells in Graves' hyperthyroidism and ophthalmopathy. Many counts were recorded for this clonotype. Germline-derived CDR1 and CDR2 are KGHDR and SFDVKD. Trimming stripped 4 bases from V and 8 bases from J, with 16 bases between. The CDR3 totals 14 residues. It was RNA transcripts that yielded the amplified TCR beta CDR3 regions. TCR CDR3 underwent first-round RT-PCR with the HTBI primer set. TCRdb re-called the multiplex PCR reads through MiXCR, storing one row per CDR3 protein. The sample lists approximately 480,000 distinct CDR3 sequences; roughly 20% were seen once.

This chain uses TRBV24-1 with TRBJ1-2, with unresolved D. What was sequenced was blood. The sequence was obtained from a man between 18 and 35 years old with Graves' hyperthyroidism. The CDR3 protein is CATSDSLTRSGYTF. CDR3 nucleotides: TGTGCCACCAGTGACTCTTTAACCCGATCGGGCTACACCTTC.